The rows below give T cell receptor beta chains drawn from one sample of a study of blood T cell repertoires in COVID-19. Produced via immunoSEQ multiplex PCR; TCRdb's table is partial and in-frame only. The sample lists 150,000 to 200,000 clones, roughly 80% occurring once. The sample comprised PBMCs or T cells enriched from blood (not recorded which). The source of these receptors is a woman aged 55-75 years who had recovered from COVID-19. Each CDR3 is given with its conserved first and last residue. Each record gives: D gene, J gene, clone size, V gene, CDR3 protein, CDR3 DNA. A D gene is named only where the DNA matches it firmly. A clone size is listed for some rows: how often the clone was seen (once, few, many), or a class if it is expanded.

>NA|TRBJ1-4|NA|TRBV6-5
CASSYDKTTGNEKLFF
TGTGCCAGCAGTTACGATAAGACGACCGGGAATGAAAAACTGTTTTTT
>NA|TRBJ2-3|NA|TRBV2
CASSPLSSVTDTQYF
TGTGCCAGCAGTCCCCTTAGTTCGGTCACAGATACGCAGTATTTT
>TRBD2|TRBJ2-7|NA|TRBV29-1
CSAGGGLYEQYF
TGCAGCGCCGGGGGGGGTCTCTACGAGCAGTACTTC
>TRBD1|TRBJ2-1|NA|TRBV24-1
CATSDPGQGINEQFF
TGTGCCACCAGTGACCCGGGACAGGGTATTAATGAGCAGTTCTTC
>TRBD2|TRBJ2-5|NA|TRBV13
CASSPIGLAGQETQYF
TGTGCCAGCAGCCCTATCGGACTAGCGGGGCAAGAGACCCAGTACTTC
>TRBD1|TRBJ2-3|once|TRBV24-1
CATGDRGSTDTQYF
TGTGCCACCGGAGACAGGGGGAGCACAGATACGCAGTATTTT
>NA|TRBJ1-4|NA|TRBV7-9
CASSFGQTEKLFF
TGTGCCAGCAGCTTCGGACAGACAGAAAAACTGTTTTTT
>NA|TRBJ2-5|once|TRBV6-5
CASSSLRLPETQYF
TGTGCCAGCAGTTCCCTGCGGCTCCCAGAGACCCAGTACTTC
>NA|TRBJ2-3|once|TRBV4-1
CASSQDPRALTDTQYF
TGCGCCAGCAGCCAAGATCCCAGGGCCCTCACAGATACGCAGTATTTT
>NA|TRBJ2-7|NA|TRBV30
CAWSGGYGSLEYF
TGTGCCTGGAGCGGCGGGTACGGCTCCCTGGAGTACTTC
>NA|TRBJ1-3|NA|TRBV6-5
CASSYGSSGNTIYF
TGTGCCAGCAGTTACGGCAGTTCTGGAAACACCATATATTTT
>TRBD1|TRBJ2-5|NA|TRBV10-1
CASSEKPGTGVQETQYF
TGCGCCAGCAGTGAGAAGCCGGGGACAGGGGTACAAGAGACCCAGTACTTC
>NA|TRBJ1-2|NA|TRBV7-8
CASSLVQGGDGYTF
TGTGCCAGCAGCTTAGTTCAAGGGGGAGATGGCTACACCTTC
>NA|TRBJ1-1|NA|TRBV27
CASRTRGDTEAFF
TGTGCCAGCAGGACTAGGGGAGACACTGAAGCTTTCTTT
>NA|TRBJ1-4|NA|TRBV30
CAWSEGNEKLFF
TGTGCCTGGTCGGAGGGGAATGAAAAACTGTTTTTT
>TRBD1|TRBJ1-1|once|TRBV7-9
CASSFGTGGTEAFF
TGTGCCAGCAGCTTTGGGACAGGGGGCACTGAAGCTTTCTTT
>TRBD1|TRBJ1-2|NA|TRBV5-6
CASSPGTGGNYGYTF
TGTGCCAGCAGCCCCGGGACAGGGGGCAACTATGGCTACACCTTC
>NA|TRBJ1-1|once|TRBV7-9
CASSASTGGTEAFF
TGTGCCAGCAGCGCCTCGACAGGAGGTACTGAAGCTTTCTTT
>TRBD2|TRBJ2-3|NA|TRBV5-1
CASSLSNSGGLTDTQYF
TGCGCCAGCAGCTTGTCAAATAGCGGGGGCCTCACAGATACGCAGTATTTT
>TRBD2|TRBJ2-7|NA|TRBV12-5
CASGPSGGTYEQYF
TGTGCTAGTGGTCCTAGCGGGGGCACCTACGAGCAGTACTTC
>NA|TRBJ1-4|once|TRBV11-2
CASSLGQTTNEKLFF
TGTGCCAGCAGCTTAGGACAGACTACTAATGAAAAACTGTTTTTT
>NA|TRBJ1-1|NA|TRBV27
CASSPATVNTEAFF
TGTGCCAGCAGTCCCGCGACTGTGAACACTGAAGCTTTCTTT
>NA|TRBJ2-2|NA|TRBV27
CASSPFPGNTGELFF
TGTGCCAGCAGTCCCTTTCCGGGGAACACCGGGGAGCTGTTTTTT
>TRBD1|TRBJ1-5|NA|TRBV27
CASRPRQGGQPQHF
TGTGCCAGCAGGCCTAGACAGGGAGGTCAGCCCCAGCATTTT
>TRBD1|TRBJ2-7|NA|TRBV18
CASSPPTSGQGGYEQYF
TGTGCCAGCTCACCACCGACGTCGGGACAGGGGGGCTACGAGCAGTACTTC
>TRBD1|TRBJ2-1|NA|TRBV19
CATELGTGGNEQFF
TGTGCCACCGAACTAGGGACAGGGGGCAATGAGCAGTTCTTC
>TRBD1|TRBJ1-2|NA|TRBV2
CASSEMSQGAGGYTF
TGTGCCAGCAGTGAAATGAGTCAGGGGGCGGGCGGCTACACCTTC
>TRBD1|TRBJ1-2|NA|TRBV19
CASSIGTGDYGYTF
TGTGCCAGTAGTATTGGGACAGGGGACTATGGCTACACCTTC
>NA|TRBJ2-1|NA|TRBV20-1
CSASRGGPGDEQFF
TGCAGTGCTAGTCGCGGGGGCCCCGGGGATGAGCAGTTCTTC
>NA|TRBJ1-5|NA|TRBV19
CASSGLGGNQPQHF
TGTGCCAGTAGTGGGTTAGGCGGGAATCAGCCCCAGCATTTT
>TRBD1|TRBJ2-7|many|TRBV5-1
CASSPDPGTGLFEQYF
TGCGCCAGCAGCCCGGACCCCGGGACAGGGTTGTTCGAGCAGTACTTC
>TRBD2|TRBJ2-3|NA|TRBV7-3
CASSKTSGGATDTQYF
TGTGCCAGCAGCAAGACTAGCGGGGGGGCCACAGATACGCAGTATTTT
>TRBD1|TRBJ1-5|NA|TRBV4-1
CASSLGTGNSNQPQHF
TGCGCCAGCAGCCTCGGGACAGGCAATAGCAATCAGCCCCAGCATTTT
>NA|TRBJ2-7|NA|TRBV7-9
CASSYTGLSYEQYF
TGTGCCAGCAGCTATACAGGGCTCTCTTACGAGCAGTACTTC
>NA|TRBJ2-1|NA|TRBV7-8
CASSPGFLSSYNEQFF
TGTGCCAGCAGCCCGGGGTTCCTAAGCTCCTACAATGAGCAGTTCTTC
>TRBD1|TRBJ2-7|NA|TRBV29-1
CSVDDRQGEQYF
TGCAGCGTCGACGACCGACAGGGCGAGCAGTACTTC
>NA|TRBJ1-3|NA|TRBV19
CASTPVGVNSGNTIYF
TGTGCCAGTACCCCCGTAGGAGTAAACTCTGGAAACACCATATATTTT